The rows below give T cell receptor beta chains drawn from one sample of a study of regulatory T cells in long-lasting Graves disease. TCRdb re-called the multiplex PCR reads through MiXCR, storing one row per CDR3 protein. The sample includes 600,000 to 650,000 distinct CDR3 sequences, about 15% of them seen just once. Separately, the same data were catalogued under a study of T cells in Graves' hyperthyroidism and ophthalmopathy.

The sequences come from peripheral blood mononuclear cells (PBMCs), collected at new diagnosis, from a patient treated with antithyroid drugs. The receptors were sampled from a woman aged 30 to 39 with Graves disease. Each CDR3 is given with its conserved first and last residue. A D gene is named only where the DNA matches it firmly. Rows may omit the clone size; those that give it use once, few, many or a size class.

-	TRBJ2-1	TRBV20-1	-	TGCAGTGCTAGGCCGCGTCCCGGTAGTGAGCAGTTCTTC	CSARPRPGSEQFF
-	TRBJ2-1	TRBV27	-	TGTGCCAGCAGTTTGCGGCGGGACCCCTACAATGAGCAGTTCTTC	CASSLRRDPYNEQFF
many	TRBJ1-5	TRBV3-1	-	TGTGCCAGCAGCCAGGGCAGCTACAATCAGCCCCAGCATTTT	CASSQGSYNQPQHF
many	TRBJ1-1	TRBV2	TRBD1	TGTGCCAGCACTCAGGGGGGGTGGAGGGCTTTCTTT	CASTQGGWRAFF
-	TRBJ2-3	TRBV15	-	TGTGCCACCAGGGGGGGAGTGCACACAGATACGCAGTATTTT	CATRGGVHTDTQYF
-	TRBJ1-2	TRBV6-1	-	TGTGCCAGCACCATGGGACCGGCTCTCCTCTATGGCTACACCTTC	CASTMGPALLYGYTF
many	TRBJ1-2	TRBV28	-	TGTGCCAGCAGTTCACTTCCCACAGGTCGGCACGGCTACACCTTC	CASSSLPTGRHGYTF
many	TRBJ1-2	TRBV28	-	TGTGCCAGCACGTACACCCGCGCCTATGGCTACACCTTC	CASTYTRAYGYTF
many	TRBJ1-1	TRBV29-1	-	TGCAGCGTACGGGATACTAACACTGAAGCTTTCTTT	CSVRDTNTEAFF
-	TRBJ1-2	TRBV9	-	TGTGCCAGCAATCCCGACGGTGACTATGGCTACACCTTC	CASNPDGDYGYTF